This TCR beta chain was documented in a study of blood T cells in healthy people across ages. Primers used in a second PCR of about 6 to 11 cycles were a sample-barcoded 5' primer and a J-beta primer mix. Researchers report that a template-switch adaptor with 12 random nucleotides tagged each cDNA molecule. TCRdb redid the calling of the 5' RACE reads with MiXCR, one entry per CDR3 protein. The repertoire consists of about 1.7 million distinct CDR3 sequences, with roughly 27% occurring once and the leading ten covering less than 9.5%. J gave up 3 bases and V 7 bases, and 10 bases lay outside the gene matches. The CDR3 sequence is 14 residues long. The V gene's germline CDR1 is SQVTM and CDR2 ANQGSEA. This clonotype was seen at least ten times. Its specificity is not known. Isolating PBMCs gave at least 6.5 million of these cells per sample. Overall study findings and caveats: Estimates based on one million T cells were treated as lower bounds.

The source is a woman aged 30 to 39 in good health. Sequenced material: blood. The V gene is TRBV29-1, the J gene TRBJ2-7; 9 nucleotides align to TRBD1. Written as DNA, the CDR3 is TGCAGCGGCCGAACCGGGACAGGGATCTACGAGCAGTACTTC. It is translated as CSGRTGTGIYEQYF.